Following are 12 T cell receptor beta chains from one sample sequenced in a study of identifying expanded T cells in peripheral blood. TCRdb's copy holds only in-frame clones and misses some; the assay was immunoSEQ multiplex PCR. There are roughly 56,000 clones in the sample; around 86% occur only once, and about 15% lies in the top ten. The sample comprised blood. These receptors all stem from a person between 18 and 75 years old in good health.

The CDR3 DNA reads as TGTGCCAGCAGCCCAGGAAACTATGGCTACACCTTC. The encoded protein is CASSPGNYGYTF. The V and J genes are TRBV6-5 and TRBJ1-2, with unresolved D. The CDR3 has 12 amino acids. V was trimmed by 6 bases and J by 2 bases, leaving 7 bases between them. From germline, CDR1 is MNHEY and CDR2 SVGAGI.

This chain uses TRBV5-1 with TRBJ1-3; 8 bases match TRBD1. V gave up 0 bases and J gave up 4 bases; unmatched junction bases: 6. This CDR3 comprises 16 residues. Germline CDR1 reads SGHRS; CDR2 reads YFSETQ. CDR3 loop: CASSLGAGGPGNTIYF. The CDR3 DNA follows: TGCGCCAGCAGCTTGGGCGCAGGGGGCCCCGGAAACACCATATATTTT. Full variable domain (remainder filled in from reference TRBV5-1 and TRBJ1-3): KAGVTQTPRYLIKTRGQQVTLSCSPISGHRSVSWYQQTPGQGLQFLFEYFSETQRNKGNFPGRFSGRQFSNSRSEMNVSTLELGDSALYLCASSLGAGGPGNTIYFGEGSWLTVV.

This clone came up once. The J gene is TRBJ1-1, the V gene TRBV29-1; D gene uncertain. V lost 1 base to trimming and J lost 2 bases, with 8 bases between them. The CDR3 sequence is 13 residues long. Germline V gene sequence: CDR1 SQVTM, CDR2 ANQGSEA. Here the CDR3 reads CSVEVPSNTEAFF. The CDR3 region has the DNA TGCAGCGTTGAAGTTCCGTCTAACACTGAAGCTTTCTTT.

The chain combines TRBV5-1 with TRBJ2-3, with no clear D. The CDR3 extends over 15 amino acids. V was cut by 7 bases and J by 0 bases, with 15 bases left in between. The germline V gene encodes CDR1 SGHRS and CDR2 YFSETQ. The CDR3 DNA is TGCGCCAGCGCCCCGGTCCCGGCCAGCACAGATACGCAGTATTTT. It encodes CASAPVPASTDTQYF.

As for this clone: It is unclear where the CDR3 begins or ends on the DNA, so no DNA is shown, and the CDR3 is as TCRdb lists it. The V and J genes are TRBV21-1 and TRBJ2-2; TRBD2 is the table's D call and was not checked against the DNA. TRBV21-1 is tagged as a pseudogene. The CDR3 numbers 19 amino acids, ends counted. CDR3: CASSVAKGTSGMNTGELFF.

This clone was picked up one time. CDR3: CASSLGQGELFF. The CDR3, as DNA: TGCGCCAGCAGCTTGGGCCAGGGGGAGTTGTTCTTT. The V gene is TRBV5-1, the J gene TRBJ1-1; 7 nucleotides align to TRBD1. The CDR3 has 12 residues. Germline assignment: CDR1 SGHRS and CDR2 YFSETQ. The junction had 7 bases not matched to a gene; V was cut back by 0 bases and J by 14 bases.

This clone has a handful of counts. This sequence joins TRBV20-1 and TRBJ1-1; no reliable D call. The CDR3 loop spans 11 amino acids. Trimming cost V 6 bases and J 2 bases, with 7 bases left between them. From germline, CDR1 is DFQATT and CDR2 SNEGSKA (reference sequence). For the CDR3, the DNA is TGCAGTGCAACCAGAAACACTGAAGCTTTCTTT. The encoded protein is CSATRNTEAFF.

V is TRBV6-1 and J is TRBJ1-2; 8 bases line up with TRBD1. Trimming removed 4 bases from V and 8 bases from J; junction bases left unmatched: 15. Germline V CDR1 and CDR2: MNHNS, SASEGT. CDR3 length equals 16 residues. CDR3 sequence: CASSGSSGGAGQGYTF. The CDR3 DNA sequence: TGTGCCAGCAGTGGAAGCTCAGGGGGCGCCGGACAAGGCTACACCTTC.

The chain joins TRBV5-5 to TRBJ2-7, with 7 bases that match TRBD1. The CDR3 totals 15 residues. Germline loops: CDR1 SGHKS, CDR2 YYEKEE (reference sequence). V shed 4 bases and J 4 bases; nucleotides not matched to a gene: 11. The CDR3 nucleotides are TGTGCCAGCAGCCCGAGGACAGGACATAGTTACGAGCAGTACTTC. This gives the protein CASSPRTGHSYEQYF.

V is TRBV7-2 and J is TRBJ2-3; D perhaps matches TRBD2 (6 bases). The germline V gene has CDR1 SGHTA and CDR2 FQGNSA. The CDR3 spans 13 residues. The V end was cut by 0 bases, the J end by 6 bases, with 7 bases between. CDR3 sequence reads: CASSLARGDTQYF. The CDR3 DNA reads TGTGCCAGCAGCTTAGCACGGGGGGATACGCAGTATTTT.

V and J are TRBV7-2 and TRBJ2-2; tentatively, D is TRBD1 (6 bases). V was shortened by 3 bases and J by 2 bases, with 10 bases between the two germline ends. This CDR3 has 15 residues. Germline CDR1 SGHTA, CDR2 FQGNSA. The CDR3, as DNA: TGTGCCAGCAGCTTGGACAGTTTTAACACCGGGGAGCTGTTTTTT. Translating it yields CASSLDSFNTGELFF.

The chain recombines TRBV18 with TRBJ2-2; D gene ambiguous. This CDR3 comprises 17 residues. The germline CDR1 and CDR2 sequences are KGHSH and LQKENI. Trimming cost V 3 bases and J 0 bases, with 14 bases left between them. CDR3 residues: CASSPRPIPPNTGELFF. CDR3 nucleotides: TGTGCCAGCTCACCCCGGCCCATTCCCCCGAACACCGGGGAGCTGTTTTTT.